This TCR beta chain was sequenced during a study of blood T cell repertoires in COVID-19 (dated by TCRdb to 2020 to 2021). Some background on the complete study: Collaborator samples came from the United States, Italy and Spain and covered acute and convalescent phases of COVID-19. The samples were drawn from two sources: the first 160 participants of the ongoing ImmuneRACE study, and some 1,300 subjects contributed by 6 global collaborators. The material from the prospective study consisted of cDNA or gDNA derived from T cells, B-cell-depleted T cells, or PBMCs. Where available, HLA class I and class II types were obtained from metadata supplied by the sample provider rather than from assay-based typing. The repertoires were made available in a free public database intended to serve as a resource for research on the immune response to SARS-CoV-2. The sample metadata nearly always contained a de-identified subject ID, COVID-19 status, age in years and sex. Deeply sampled blood TCRbeta repertoires from subjects exposed to, actively infected with, or recovered from COVID-19 were included in the dataset.

General conclusions and limits of the study: Clinical and demographic metadata were provided uncurated, with the amount varying by source and participant.

TCRbeta CDR3 regions were amplified from genomic DNA using the immunoSEQ Assay, a bias-controlled multiplex PCR. The original methods were these. Nucleated cell counts per sample were estimated from amplification of reference gene primers within the assay. Sequence reads were collapsed and filtered to measure the absolute abundance of every unique TCRbeta CDR3 rearrangement. Productive Simpson clonality was computed per sample as the square root of Simpson's diversity index over productive rearrangements. What TCRdb holds here is the immuneACCESS table cut down to in-frame rearrangements. Part of the clones is not present; checked against another copy, under half of the missing clones reflect an unresolved V gene, and the others are unexplained. V and J calls plus clone size are reproduced from that table; the DNA served to infer D and trimming. For this sample the table gives 300,000 or so clones, of which 90% were detected only once. The ten largest clones add up to approximately 4% of the sample.

The collaborating institutions used their own protocols to collect whole blood in K2EDTA tubes. For TCRbeta analysis, collaborators shipped samples in one of three forms: frozen whole blood, isolated PBMCs, or DNA extracted from either of those sample types. CDR1 and CDR2 are drawn from the germline V gene (reference sequence): SEHNR, FQNEAQ. CDR3 length: 15 amino acids, cysteine to phenylalanine. Just the 45-base CDR3 DNA is kept, in frame starting at base 1. The junction shows trimming of 4 bases on V and 5 bases on J, and the gene matches do not reach 9 bases of it. As for this clone: Its antigen remains unidentified. No much larger clone is present one base from it, and per-base qualities are unavailable.

The TCR originated in a middle-aged woman with acute or convalescent COVID-19. The sequenced sample was peripheral blood. The chain couples TRBV7-9 to TRBJ1-2; 8 bases in the middle match TRBD1. The nucleotide sequence is TGTGCCAGCAGCTGGGGGGACAGGCCTCCTTATGGCTACACCTTC. Its product reads: CASSWGDRPPYGYTF.